The clone carrying this T cell receptor beta chain has just a few counts. The target antigen is unknown. Specified treatment: approximately 10-day PBMC culture with coronavirus spike peptide pools or control peptides (ViraFEST assay). Positive PCR dates covered March to December 2020, before US Alpha, Beta and Delta variants. This sample is drawn from a study of vaccination and CD4 T cells after COVID-19. The Oncomine TCR Beta short-read assay sequenced DNA from cultured CD4+ T cells. TCRdb re-derived calls from the PCR reads in MiXCR, one entry per CDR3 protein. The sample has some 5,400 distinct CDR3 sequences, about 42% seen once; the top ten hold roughly 28%. CDR1 is SGHNT, CDR2 YENEEA, per germline. V lost 5 bases and J lost 2; bases outside the gene matches: 8. This CDR3 spans 16 amino acids.

The receptor was isolated from a human donor who had recovered from COVID-19. Material for sequencing was CD4+ T cells from blood, cultured in vitro. The rearrangement uses TRBV11-3 and TRBJ2-3; 9 bases are a match to TRBD2. The CDR3 here is CASSPLSGGNTDTQYF. Written as DNA, the CDR3 is TGTGCCAGCAGCCCACTTAGCGGGGGAAACACAGATACGCAGTATTTT.